This T cell receptor (beta chain) was obtained from a study of T cells in Graves' hyperthyroidism and ophthalmopathy. Regarding the study as a whole: In the blood, most expanded thyroid clonotypes above 0.001 appeared as well. A model using 13 V-J features told ophthalmopathy apart from stable hyperthyroidism.

The investigators amplified TCR beta CDR3 regions from RNA transcripts. First-round RT-PCR of the TCR CDR3 relied on the HTBI primer set. In TCRdb, the multiplex PCR reads were re-called with MiXCR into one record per CDR3 protein. Of around 350,000 distinct CDR3 sequences in the sample, about 19% were seen once. Per the germline V gene, CDR1 is MNHEY and CDR2 is SVGAGI. V lost 3 bases to trimming and J lost 11 bases, with 11 bases between them. The CDR3 is 11 amino acids. Details on this clonotype: The antigen is undetermined.

A patient was excluded if there was uncontrolled infection, other autoimmune disease, pregnancy or lactation. Fresh 10 ml peripheral blood yielded PBMCs. Sequences were obtained from blood. The chain carries TRBV6-5 and TRBJ2-7, with a weak D call TRBD2 (5 bases). The receptor comes from a woman between 18 and 29 years old with Graves' hyperthyroidism. CDR3 coding DNA: TGTGCCAGCAGTTATTTAGGGAGAGAGTACTTC. Translation gives CASSYLGREYF.